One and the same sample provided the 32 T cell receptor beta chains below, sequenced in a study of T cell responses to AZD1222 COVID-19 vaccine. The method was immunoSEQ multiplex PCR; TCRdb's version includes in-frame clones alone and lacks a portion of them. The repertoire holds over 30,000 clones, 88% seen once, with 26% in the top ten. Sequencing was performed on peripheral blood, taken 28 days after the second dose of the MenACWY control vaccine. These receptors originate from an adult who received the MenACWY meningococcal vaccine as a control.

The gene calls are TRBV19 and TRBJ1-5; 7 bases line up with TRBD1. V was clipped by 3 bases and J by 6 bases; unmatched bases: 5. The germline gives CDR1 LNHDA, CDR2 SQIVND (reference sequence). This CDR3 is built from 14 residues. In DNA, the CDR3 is TGTGCCAGTAGTATTCGACAGGGAGGTCAGCCCCAGCATTTT. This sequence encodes CASSIRQGGQPQHF. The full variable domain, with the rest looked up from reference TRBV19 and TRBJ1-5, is DGGITQSPKYLFRKEGQNVTLSCEQNLNHDAMYWYRQDPGQGLRLIYYSQIVNDFQKGDIAEGYSVSREKKESFPLTVTSAQKNPTAFYLCASSIRQGGQPQHFGDGTRLSIL.

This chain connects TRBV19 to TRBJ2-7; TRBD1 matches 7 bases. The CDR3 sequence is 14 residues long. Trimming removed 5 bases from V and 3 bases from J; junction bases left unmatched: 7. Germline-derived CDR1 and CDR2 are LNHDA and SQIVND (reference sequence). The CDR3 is CASSPPGQFYEQYF. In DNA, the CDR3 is TGTGCCAGTAGTCCACCGGGACAGTTCTACGAGCAGTACTTC.

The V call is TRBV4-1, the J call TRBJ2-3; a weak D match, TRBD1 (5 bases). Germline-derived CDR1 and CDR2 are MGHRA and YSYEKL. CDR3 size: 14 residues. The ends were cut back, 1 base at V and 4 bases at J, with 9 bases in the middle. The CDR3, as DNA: TGCGCCAGCAGCCAAGCAGGGAACGCAGATACGCAGTATTTT. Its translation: CASSQAGNADTQYF.

The CDR3 spells CASGSTRRSGDTGELFF. For the CDR3, the DNA is TGTGCTAGTGGTTCCACGCGGAGATCTGGGGACACCGGGGAGCTGTTTTTT. The chain is built from TRBV12-5 and TRBJ2-2; no firm D call. CDR3 length: 17 residues. Germline CDR1 is LGHNT and CDR2 is FRNRAP. V gave up 4 bases and J gave up 3 bases, with 18 bases separating them.

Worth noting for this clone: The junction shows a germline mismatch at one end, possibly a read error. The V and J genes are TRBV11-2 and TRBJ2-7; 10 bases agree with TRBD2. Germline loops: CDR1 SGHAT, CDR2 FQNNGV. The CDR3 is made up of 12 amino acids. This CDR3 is CASSLDGAGGIF. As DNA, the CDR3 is TGTGCCAGCAGCTTAGATGGAGCGGGAGGGATCTTC.

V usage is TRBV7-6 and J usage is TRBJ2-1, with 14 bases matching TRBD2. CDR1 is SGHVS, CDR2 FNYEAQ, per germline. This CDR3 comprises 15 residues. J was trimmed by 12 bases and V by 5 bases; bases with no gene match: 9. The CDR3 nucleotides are TGTGCCAGCAGCCCGACGGGACTAGCGGGAGAGGGGCAGTTCTTC. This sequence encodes CASSPTGLAGEGQFF.

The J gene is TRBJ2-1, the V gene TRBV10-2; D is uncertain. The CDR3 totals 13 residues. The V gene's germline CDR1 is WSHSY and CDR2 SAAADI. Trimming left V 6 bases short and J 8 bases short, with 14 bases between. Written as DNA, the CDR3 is TGCGCCAGCAGGGCGGTTCGGCGCGATGAGCAGTTCTTC. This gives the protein CASRAVRRDEQFF.

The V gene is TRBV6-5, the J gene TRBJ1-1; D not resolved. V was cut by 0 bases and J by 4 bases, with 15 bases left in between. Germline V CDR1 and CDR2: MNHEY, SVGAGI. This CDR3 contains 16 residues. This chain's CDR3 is CASSYSTLGVGTEAFF. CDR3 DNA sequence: TGTGCCAGCAGTTACTCGACCTTGGGCGTGGGCACTGAAGCTTTCTTT.

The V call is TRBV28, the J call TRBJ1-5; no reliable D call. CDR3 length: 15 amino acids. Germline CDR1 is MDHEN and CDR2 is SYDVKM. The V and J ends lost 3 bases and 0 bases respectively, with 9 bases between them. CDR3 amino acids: CASSLNPYSNQPQHF. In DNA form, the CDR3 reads TGTGCCAGCAGTTTGAATCCCTATAGCAATCAGCCCCAGCATTTT.

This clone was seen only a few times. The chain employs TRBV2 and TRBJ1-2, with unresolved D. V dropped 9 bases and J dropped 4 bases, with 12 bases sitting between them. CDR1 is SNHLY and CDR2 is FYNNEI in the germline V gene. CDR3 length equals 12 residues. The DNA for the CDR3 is TGTGCCAGTCCTTTGGATGGCTATGGCTACACCTTC. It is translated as CASPLDGYGYTF.

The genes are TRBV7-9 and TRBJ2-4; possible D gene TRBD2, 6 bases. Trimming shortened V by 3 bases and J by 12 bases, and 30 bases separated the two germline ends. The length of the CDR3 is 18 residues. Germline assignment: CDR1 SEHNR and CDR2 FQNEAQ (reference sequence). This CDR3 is CASSFPPPGSGHKNAQYF. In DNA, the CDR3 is TGTGCCAGCAGCTTCCCCCCCCCGGGAAGCGGGCACAAAAACGCTCAGTACTTC.

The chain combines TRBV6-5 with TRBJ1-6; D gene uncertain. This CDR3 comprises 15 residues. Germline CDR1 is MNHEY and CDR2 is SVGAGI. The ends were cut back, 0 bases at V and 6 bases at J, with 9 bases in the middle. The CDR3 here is CASSYSIQSNSPLHF. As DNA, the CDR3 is TGTGCCAGCAGTTACTCTATCCAGTCTAATTCACCCCTCCACTTT.

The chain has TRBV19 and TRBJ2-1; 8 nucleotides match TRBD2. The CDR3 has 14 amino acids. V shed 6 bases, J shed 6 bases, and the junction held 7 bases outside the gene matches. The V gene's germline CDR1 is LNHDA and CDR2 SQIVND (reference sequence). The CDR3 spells CASREAGAFNEQFF. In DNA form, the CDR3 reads TGTGCCAGTAGGGAAGCGGGAGCGTTCAATGAGCAGTTCTTC.

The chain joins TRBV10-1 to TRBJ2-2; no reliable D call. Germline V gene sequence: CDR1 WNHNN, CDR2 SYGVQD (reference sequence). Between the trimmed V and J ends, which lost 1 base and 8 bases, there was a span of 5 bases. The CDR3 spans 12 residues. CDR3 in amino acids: CASSEFGGELFF. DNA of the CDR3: TGCGCCAGCAGTGAGTTTGGGGGGGAGCTGTTTTTT.

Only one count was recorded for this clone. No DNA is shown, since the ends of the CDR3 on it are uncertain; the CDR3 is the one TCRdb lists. CDR3 sequence reads: CASSSSTNTEAFF. This chain connects TRBV27 to TRBJ1-1. Termini included, the CDR3 measures 13 amino acids. Germline CDR1 and CDR2: MNHEY and SMNVEV (reference sequence).

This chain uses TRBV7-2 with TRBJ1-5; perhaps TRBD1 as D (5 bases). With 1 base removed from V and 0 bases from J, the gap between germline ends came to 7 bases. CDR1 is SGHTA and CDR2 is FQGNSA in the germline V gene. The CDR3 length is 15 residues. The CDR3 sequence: CASSLGGGSNQPQHF. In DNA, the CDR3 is TGTGCCAGCAGCTTAGGTGGGGGTAGCAATCAGCCCCAGCATTTT.

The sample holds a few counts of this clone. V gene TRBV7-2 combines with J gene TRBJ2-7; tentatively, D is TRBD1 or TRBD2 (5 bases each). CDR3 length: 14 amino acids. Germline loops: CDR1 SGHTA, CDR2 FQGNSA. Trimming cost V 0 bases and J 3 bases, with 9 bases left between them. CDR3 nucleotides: TGTGCCAGCAGCTTAGCGAGGGGAGACTACGAGCAGTACTTC. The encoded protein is CASSLARGDYEQYF.

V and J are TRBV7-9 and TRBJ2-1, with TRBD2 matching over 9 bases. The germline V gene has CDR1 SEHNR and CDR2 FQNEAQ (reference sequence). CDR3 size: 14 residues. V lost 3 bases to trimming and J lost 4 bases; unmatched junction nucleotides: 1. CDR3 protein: CASSLTSGYNEQFF. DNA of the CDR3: TGTGCCAGCAGCTTGACTAGCGGATACAATGAGCAGTTCTTC.

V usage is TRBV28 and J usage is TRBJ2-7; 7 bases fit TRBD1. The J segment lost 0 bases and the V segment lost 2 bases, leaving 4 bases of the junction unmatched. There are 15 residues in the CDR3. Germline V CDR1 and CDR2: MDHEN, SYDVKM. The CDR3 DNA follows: TGTGCCAGCAGTTTAACAGGGGCAAGCTCCTACGAGCAGTACTTC. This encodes CASSLTGASSYEQYF.

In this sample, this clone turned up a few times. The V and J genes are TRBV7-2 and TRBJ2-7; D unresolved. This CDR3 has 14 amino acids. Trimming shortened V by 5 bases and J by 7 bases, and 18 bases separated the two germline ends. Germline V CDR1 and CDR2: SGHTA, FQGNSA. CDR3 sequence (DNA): TGTGCCAGCAGCCTTACCGTCGGTCTTGGAGAGCAGTACTTC. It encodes CASSLTVGLGEQYF. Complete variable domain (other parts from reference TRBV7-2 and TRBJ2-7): GAGVSQSPSNKVTEKGKDVELRCDPISGHTALYWYRQSLGQGLEFLIYFQGNSAPDKSGLPSDRFSAERTGGSVSTLTIQRTQQEDSAVYLCASSLTVGLGEQYFGPGTRLTVT.

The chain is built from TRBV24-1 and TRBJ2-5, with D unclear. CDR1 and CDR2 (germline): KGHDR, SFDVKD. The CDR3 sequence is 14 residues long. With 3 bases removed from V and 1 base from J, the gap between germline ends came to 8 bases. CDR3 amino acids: CATSDGQLQETQYF. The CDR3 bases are TGTGCCACCAGTGATGGGCAGCTCCAAGAGACCCAGTACTTC.

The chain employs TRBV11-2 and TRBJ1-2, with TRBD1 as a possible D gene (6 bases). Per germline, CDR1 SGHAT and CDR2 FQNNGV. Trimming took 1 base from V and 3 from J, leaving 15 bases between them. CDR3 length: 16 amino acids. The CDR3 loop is CASSLGPTGSHYGYTF. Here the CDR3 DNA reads TGTGCCAGCAGCTTAGGACCCACAGGGTCCCACTATGGCTACACCTTC.

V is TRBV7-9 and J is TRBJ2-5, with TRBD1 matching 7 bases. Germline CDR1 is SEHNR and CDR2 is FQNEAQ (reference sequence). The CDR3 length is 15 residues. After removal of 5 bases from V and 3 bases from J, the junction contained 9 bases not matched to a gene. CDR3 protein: CASSISGTVKETQYF. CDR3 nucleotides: TGTGCCAGCAGCATATCCGGGACAGTAAAAGAGACCCAGTACTTC.

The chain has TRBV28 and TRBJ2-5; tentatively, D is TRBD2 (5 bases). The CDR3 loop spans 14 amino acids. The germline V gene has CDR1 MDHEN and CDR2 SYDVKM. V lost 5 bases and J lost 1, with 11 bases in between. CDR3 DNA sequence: TGTGCCAGCAGTCTAGAGCGGAGCCAAGAGACCCAGTACTTC. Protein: CASSLERSQETQYF. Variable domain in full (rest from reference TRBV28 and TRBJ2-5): DVKVTQSSRYLVKRTGEKVFLECVQDMDHENMFWYRQDPGLGLRLIYFSYDVKMKEKGDIPEGYSVSREKKERFSLILESASTNQTSMYLCASSLERSQETQYFGPGTRLLVL.

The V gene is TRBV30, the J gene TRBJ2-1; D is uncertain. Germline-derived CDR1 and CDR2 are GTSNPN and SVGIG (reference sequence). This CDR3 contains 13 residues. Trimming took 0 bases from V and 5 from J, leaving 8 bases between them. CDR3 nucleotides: TGTGCCTGGAGTGTACGGTCAGACAATGAGCAGTTCTTC. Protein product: CAWSVRSDNEQFF.

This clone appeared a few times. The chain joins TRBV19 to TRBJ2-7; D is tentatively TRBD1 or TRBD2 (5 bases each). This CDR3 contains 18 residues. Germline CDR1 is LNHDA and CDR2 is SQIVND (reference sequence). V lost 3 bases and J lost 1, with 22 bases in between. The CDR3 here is CASSIELPLRGASYEQYF. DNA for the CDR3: TGTGCCAGTAGTATTGAACTTCCCCTTCGAGGGGCATCCTACGAGCAGTACTTC. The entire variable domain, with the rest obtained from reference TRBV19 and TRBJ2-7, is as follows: DGGITQSPKYLFRKEGQNVTLSCEQNLNHDAMYWYRQDPGQGLRLIYYSQIVNDFQKGDIAEGYSVSREKKESFPLTVTSAQKNPTAFYLCASSIELPLRGASYEQYFGPGTRLTVT.

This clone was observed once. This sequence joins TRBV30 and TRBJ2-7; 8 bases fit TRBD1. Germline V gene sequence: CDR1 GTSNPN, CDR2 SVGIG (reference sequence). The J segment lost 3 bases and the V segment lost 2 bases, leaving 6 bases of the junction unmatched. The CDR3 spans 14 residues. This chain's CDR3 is CAWSRTGSGYEQYF. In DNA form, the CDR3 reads TGTGCCTGGAGTAGGACAGGGTCTGGCTACGAGCAGTACTTC.

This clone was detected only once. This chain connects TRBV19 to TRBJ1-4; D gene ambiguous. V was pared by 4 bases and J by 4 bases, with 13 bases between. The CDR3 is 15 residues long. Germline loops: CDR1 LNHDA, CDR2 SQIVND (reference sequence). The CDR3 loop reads CASSTISEGNEKLFF. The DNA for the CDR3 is TGTGCCAGTAGTACCATTTCCGAAGGTAATGAAAAACTGTTTTTT. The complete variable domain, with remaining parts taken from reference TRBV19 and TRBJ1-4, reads DGGITQSPKYLFRKEGQNVTLSCEQNLNHDAMYWYRQDPGQGLRLIYYSQIVNDFQKGDIAEGYSVSREKKESFPLTVTSAQKNPTAFYLCASSTISEGNEKLFFGSGTQLSVL.

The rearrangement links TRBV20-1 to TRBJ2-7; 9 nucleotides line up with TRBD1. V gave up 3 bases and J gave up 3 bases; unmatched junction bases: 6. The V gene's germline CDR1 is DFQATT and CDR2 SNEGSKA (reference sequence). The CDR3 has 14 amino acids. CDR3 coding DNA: TGCAGTGCTAGTCCCCGACAGGGGGACTACGAGCAGTACTTC. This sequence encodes CSASPRQGDYEQYF.

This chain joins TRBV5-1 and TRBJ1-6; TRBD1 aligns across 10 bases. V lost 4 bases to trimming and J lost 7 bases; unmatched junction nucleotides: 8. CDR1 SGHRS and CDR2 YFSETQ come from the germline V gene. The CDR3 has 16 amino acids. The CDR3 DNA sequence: TGCGCCAGCAGCCGGGACAGGGGAGCATTGAATTCACCCCTCCACTTT. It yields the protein CASSRDRGALNSPLHF.

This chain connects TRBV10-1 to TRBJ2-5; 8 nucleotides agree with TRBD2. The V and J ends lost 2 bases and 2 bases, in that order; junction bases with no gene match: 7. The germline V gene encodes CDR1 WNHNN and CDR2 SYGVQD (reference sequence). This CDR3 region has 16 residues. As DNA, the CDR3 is TGCGCCAGCAGTGAGGGGGTAGCGGGGTTACAAGAGACCCAGTACTTC. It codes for CASSEGVAGLQETQYF.

This CDR3 reads CSLLAPTIDTQYF. CDR3 bases: TGCAGCCTACTGGCCCCCACCATAGATACGCAGTATTTT. The chain employs TRBV29-1 and TRBJ2-3; D ambiguous. CDR1 is SQVTM, CDR2 ANQGSEA, per germline. V lost 8 bases, J lost 5 bases, and 17 bases lay in between. This CDR3 is built from 13 residues.